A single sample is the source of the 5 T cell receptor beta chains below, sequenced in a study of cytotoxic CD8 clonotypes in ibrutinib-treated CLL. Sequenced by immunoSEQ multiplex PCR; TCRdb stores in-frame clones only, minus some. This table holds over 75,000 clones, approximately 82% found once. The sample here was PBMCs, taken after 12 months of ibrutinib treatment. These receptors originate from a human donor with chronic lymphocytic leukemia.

The DNA for the CDR3 is TGCGCCAGCAGCTTGTGGGTACAAGAGACCCAGTACTTC. It translates to CASSLWVQETQYF. The V and J genes are TRBV5-1 and TRBJ2-5; D call uncertain. Germline assignment: CDR1 SGHRS and CDR2 YFSETQ. The CDR3 is 13 amino acids. V was shortened by 1 base and J by 2 bases, with 6 bases between the two germline ends.

As DNA, the CDR3 is TGTGCCAGCAGCTTAGTGGGACAGGGGACGAATGAGCAGTTCTTC. It yields the protein CASSLVGQGTNEQFF. The chain links TRBV7-3 to TRBJ2-1, with TRBD1 matching 10 bases. V gave up 2 bases and J gave up 7 bases; unmatched junction bases: 5. The CDR3 length is 15 residues. CDR1 and CDR2 (germline): SGHTA, FQGTGA.

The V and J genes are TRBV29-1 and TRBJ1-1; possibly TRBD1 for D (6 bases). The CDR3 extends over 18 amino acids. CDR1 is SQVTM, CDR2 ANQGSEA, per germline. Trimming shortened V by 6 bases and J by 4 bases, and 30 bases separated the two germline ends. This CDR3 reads CSVAGDVVGRRGSTEAFF. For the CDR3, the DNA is TGCAGCGTCGCCGGAGATGTCGTGGGGAGAAGGGGGAGCACTGAAGCTTTCTTT.

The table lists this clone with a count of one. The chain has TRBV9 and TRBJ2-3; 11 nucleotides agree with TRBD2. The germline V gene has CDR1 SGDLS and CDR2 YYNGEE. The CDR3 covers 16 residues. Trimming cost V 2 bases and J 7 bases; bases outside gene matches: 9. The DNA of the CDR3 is TGTGCCAGCAGCGTGGGGGGGACTAGCGGCCTCTATACGCAGTATTTT. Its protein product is CASSVGGTSGLYTQYF.

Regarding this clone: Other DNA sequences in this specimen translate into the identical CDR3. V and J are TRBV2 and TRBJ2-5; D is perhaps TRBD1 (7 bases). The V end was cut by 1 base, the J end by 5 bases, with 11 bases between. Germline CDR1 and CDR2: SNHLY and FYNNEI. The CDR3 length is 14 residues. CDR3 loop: CASSEGTGGETQYF. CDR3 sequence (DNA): TGTGCCAGCAGTGAAGGGACAGGAGGGGAGACCCAGTACTTC.